This T cell receptor (beta chain) came from a study of cytomegalovirus exposure and HLA in healthy donors (dated 2017 in TCRdb). General notes on the study: An earlier analysis of roughly 630 of the donors reported approximately 300 Gb of sequence data and more than 90 million unique TCR beta sequences from some 180 million T cells. Approximately 300 gigabases of sequencing data and approximately 92 million unique TCR sequences made up an early release that covered about 640 HLA-typed donors. Of the approximately 400 genotyped donors, roughly 76% were placed in the genetic ancestry cluster associated with self-reported Caucasian donors. The aim of the study was to test whether cataloging public T cell receptors could identify signatures of past pathogen exposure. The T cell repertoires of some 670 subjects were profiled by immunosequencing and related to cytomegalovirus serostatus. Besides the first cohort of 666 subjects, a separate validation cohort made up of some 110 different subjects was used. To predict cytomegalovirus infection status, the study combined high-throughput TCR immunosequencing, statistical association of individual TCRs with disease status, and machine learning. To study patterns of TCR occurrence, a later analysis re-analyzed previously published TCR beta repertoires from 666 donors and added high-resolution HLA genotyping. Rather than drawing on any new phenotypic data, the later analysis identified candidate immune exposures from TCR beta sequences and the way those sequences occurred across donors. An earlier analysis of around 640 of the donors used high-throughput TCR beta sequencing to judge whether each TCR beta V gene segment behaved as functional or pseudogenic. Alongside the repertoire data, information on donor age, sex, ethnicity and CMV serostatus was compiled. A later genetic analysis took genome-wide SNP genotypes for about 55% of the 666 donors and used that subset as a discovery cohort. Every repertoire in the discovery cohort had been generated on one and the same sequencing platform. HLA typing covered class I and class II loci at four-digit resolution. Typing coverage varied by locus: 629-630 donors for A, B, C, DRB1 and DQB1; approximately 500 for DQA1; more than 600 for DPA1; approximately 450 for DPB1. Roughly 5 DR-DQ haplotypes were treated as single units for association and clustering because of strong linkage in the cohort. Among under 450 genotyped donors of the cohort, an average of about 240,000 unique TCR beta nucleotide sequences were sequenced per donor, roughly 20% of them non-productive.

Study-wide conclusions, independent of this receptor: Presence/absence analyses assumed roughly uniform sequencing depth across donors, an assumption that may not hold. In an earlier analysis of fewer than 750 of the donors, most TCR beta V segments were observed in productive rearrangements about 90% or about 30% of the time, broadly matching IMGT annotations. In a later genetic analysis, a missense DCLRE1C variant was associated with V-gene and J-gene trimming of TCR beta chains, and the association was replicated in an independent cohort. According to a later analysis, most CMV-associated TCR beta chains appeared to be HLA-restricted, and the HLA associations seemed to be driven largely by CMV exposure. Across donors, most TCR sequences were observed very rarely, whereas some public TCRs were present in many individuals. HLA typing was unavailable for some donors at each locus, so association tests used only the typed subset. In a later analysis, the rate of TCR association differed among HLA loci, with DRB1 alleles having the most associated TCRs and HLA-C alleles having the fewest. In vitro tests confirmed that a few of the cytomegalovirus-associated TCR beta chains recognize cytomegalovirus antigens. In this cohort, only TCR beta chains were sequenced, and detectable features were limited by the absence of alpha or paired-chain data. Because counts were too low, roughly 16 rarely observed V segments, including chromosome 9 orphons, were excluded from the earlier analysis of a few hundred of the donors. The classifier was reported to diagnose cytomegalovirus status with high specificity and sensitivity in both the original and validation cohorts. A later analysis found that HLA-associated TCR beta chains were more clonally expanded and had lower generation probabilities than equally common non-associated chains. Correlated functional status among segregating V segments might be attributable to linkage disequilibrium, but an unknown experimental factor could not be ruled out. The study gave a list of 150 to 200 TCR beta chains associated with cytomegalovirus. The authors suggested that the approach could potentially be extended to other disease states and immunological phenotypes. A later analysis associated around 16,000 TCR beta sequences with specific HLA alleles at a false discovery rate of 0.05. Several of the top co-occurrence clusters appeared to be linked to parvovirus B19, influenza, CMV and Epstein-Barr virus, according to a later analysis. Because the 87-base-pair reads could not distinguish some IMGT-functional V segments, including TRBV6-2 and TRBV6-3, those segments were excluded. In a later genetic analysis, fewer N-insertions in productive TCRs were reported among donors in an Asian-associated ancestry cluster than the roughly 700-donor mean. Immune exposure information for the cohort was limited to CMV serostatus. A cluster of highly shared sequence variants was judged likely to represent a technical artifact of the sequencing pipeline. A further reported finding was that TCR beta sequences accurately predicted the HLA-A and HLA-B alleles for most subjects in the first cohort. When HLA alleles, especially DR and DQ, strongly co-occurred, TCR associations were difficult to assign to individual alleles.

Libraries came from the immunoSEQ multiplex PCR assay. For the multiplex PCR, a mixture combining 60 forward primers for TCR Vbeta segments and 13 reverse primers for TCR Jbeta segments was used. A multiplex PCR assay on genomic DNA amplified the CDR3 region of rearranged TCR beta genes. Amplified TCR beta libraries were sequenced as 87-base-pair reads on the Illumina HiSeq System. As for how the authors treated the data: A later analysis counted about 80 million unique TCR beta chains across the 666 repertoires, and roughly 10 million of these chains were shared by at least two donors. Raw reads were error-corrected and collapsed into unique sequences by a nearest-neighbor algorithm in which closely related sequences were merged to remove PCR and sequencing errors. CDR3 sequences were aligned to IMGT reference sequences to assign V, D and J gene segments. For a sequence to be retained, a match of at least six nucleotides to both a V gene segment and a J gene segment was required. Rearrangements were called productive when the CDR3 lacked stop codons and stayed in frame with V and J; all others were non-productive. Following IMGT convention, CDR3 was defined as the stretch from the second conserved V-encoded cysteine to the conserved J-encoded phenylalanine. The earlier analysis of some 540 of the donors excluded any sequence lacking an unambiguous match to a single V gene segment. An earlier analysis of about 590 of the donors classified V segments as functional when productive rearrangements were above 56.7% and as segregating when the standard deviation between donors was above 5%. A statistical classification framework was built for diagnosing cytomegalovirus status from the catalog of TCR beta chain sequences. V and J gene assignment, in a later analysis, came from comparing TCR nucleotide sequences with IMGT/GENE-DB human TR gene sequences. Using the TCRdist pipeline, a later analysis assigned CDR3 sequences along with most-parsimonious VDJ recombination scenarios. In a later analysis, every TCR beta chain was defined by the combination of its CDR3 amino acid sequence and its V-gene family, and reads without a unique V-gene family were dropped. A later analysis removed 500 to 600 highly shared, low-generation-probability nucleotide sequences to deal with suspected cross-contamination and a sequencing artifact. In a later analysis, a clonal expansion index was calculated for each public chain from normalized within-repertoire ranks of inferred template counts. A later analysis computed generation probabilities with a VDJ recombination model fitted to out-of-frame rearrangements, and checked the results against IGoR. Hypergeometric tests were used in a later analysis to score TCR-TCR, TCR-HLA and TCR-CMV co-occurrence, with a repertoire-size bias correction applied to the TCR pairs. To estimate false discovery rates, a later analysis permuted the HLA or CMV assignments 20 times. In a later analysis, co-occurring TCRs were grouped with DBSCAN, and TCRdist sequence similarity was added when clustering was performed within HLA-allele-positive subsets. Repertoires with fewer than 30,000 or more than 120,000 public chains were left out of co-occurrence clustering, as were about five repertoires with anomalous nucleotide sharing. TCRdb holds this immuneACCESS table with in-frame rearrangements only. Some clones are missing; in checked studies, unresolved V genes explain under half, and the rest has no known cause. V, J and clone size are those of that table, while D and trimming were read from the DNA. This sample comprises roughly 120,000 clones, more than 60% of them detected only once. Over 3.5% of the sample rests with the top ten.

The cohort consisted of approximately 670 healthy bone marrow donors. All cohort members were sampled while nominally healthy, although unrecorded immune exposures were likely present. The donor was CMV seronegative and was included in the group of about 350 seronegative cohort members. Every donor gave a peripheral blood sample, and the peripheral blood mononuclear cells from that sample were used for TCR beta sequencing. The Qiagen DNeasy Blood Extraction Kit was used to extract genomic DNA from the blood cell samples. Relative to germline, V is 1 base shorter and J is 1 base shorter, with 7 bases between their ends. Measured from the cysteine to the phenylalanine, the CDR3 is 14 residues long. Only the CDR3 part of the read is kept: 42 bases, read in frame from the first base. CDR1 is given as SGHVS and CDR2 as FNYEAQ, both from the germline V gene. This clone came up a few times. What this receptor recognizes is not known. No much larger clonotype is one base removed from it; base qualities were not supplied. The same CDR3 arises from other DNA sequences in this sample as well.

Recombination linked TRBV7-6 to TRBJ1-1; the D gene assignment is ambiguous. The TCR sequence derives from a woman aged 40-49 years in good health and CMV-seronegative. The sequencing sample was made of PBMCs. CDR3 protein: CASSLDRGNTEAFF. The DNA sequence is as follows: TGTGCCAGCAGCTTAGATCGGGGGAACACTGAAGCTTTCTTT. Beyond the CDR3, the reference TRBV7-6 and TRBJ1-1 genes provide the residues; the full variable domain reads: GAGVSQSPRYKVTKRGQDVALRCDPISGHVSLYWYRQALGQGPEFLTYFNYEAQQDKSGLPNDRFSAERPEGSISTLTIQRTEQRDSAMYRCASSLDRGNTEAFFGQGTRLTVV.